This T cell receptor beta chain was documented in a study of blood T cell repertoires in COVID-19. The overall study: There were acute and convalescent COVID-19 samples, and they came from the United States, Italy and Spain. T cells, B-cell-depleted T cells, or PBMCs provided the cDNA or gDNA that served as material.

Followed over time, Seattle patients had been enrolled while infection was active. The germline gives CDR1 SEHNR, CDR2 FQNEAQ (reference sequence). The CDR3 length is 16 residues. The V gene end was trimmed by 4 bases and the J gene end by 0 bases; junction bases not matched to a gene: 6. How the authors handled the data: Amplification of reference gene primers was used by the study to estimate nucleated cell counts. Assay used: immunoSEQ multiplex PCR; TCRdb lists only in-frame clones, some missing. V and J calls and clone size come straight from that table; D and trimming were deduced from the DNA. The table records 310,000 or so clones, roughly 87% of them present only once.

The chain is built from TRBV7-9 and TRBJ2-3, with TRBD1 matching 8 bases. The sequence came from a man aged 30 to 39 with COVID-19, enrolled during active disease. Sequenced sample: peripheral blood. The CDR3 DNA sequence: TGTGCCAGCAGCTGGTCCGGGACAGGTAGCACAGATACGCAGTATTTT. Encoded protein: CASSWSGTGSTDTQYF.